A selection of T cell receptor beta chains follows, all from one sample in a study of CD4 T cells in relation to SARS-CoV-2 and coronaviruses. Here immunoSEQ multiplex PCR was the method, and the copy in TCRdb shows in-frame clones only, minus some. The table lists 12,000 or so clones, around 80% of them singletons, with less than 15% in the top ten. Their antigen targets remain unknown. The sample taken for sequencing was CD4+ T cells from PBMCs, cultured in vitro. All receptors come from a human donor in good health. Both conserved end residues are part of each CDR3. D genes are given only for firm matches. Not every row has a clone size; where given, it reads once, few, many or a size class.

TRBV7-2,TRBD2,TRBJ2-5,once,TGTGCCAGCAGCTTCCCCGGGAGGGAGACCCAGTACTTC,CASSFPGRETQYF
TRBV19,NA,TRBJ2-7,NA,TGTGCCAGTAGTAACACCGGGACGCGGGAGCAGTACTTC,CASSNTGTREQYF
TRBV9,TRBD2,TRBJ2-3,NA,TGTGCCAGCAGCGTAGTGGCTAGCGGGGCGGAGCATACGCAGTATTTT,CASSVVASGAEHTQYF
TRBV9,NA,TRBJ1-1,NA,TGTGCCAGCAGCCCATCTGGAGGTGGGGGCACTGAAGCTTTCTTT,CASSPSGGGGTEAFF
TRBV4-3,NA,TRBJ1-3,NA,TGCGCCAGCAGCCAAGGTGGGGCCAGGGGACCTGGAAACACCATATATTTT,CASSQGGARGPGNTIYF
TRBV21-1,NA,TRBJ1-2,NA,TGTGCCAGCCACATACAGGGGGACTATGGCTACACCTTC,CASHIQGDYGYTF
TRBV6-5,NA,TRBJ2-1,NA,TGTGCCAGCAGTTACTCGAGGTCAGGGCTGTTCTTC,CASSYSRSGLFF
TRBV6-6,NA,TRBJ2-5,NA,TGTGCCAGCAGCCCAGGGGGGGGCACGGGGCAAGAGACCCAGTACTTC,CASSPGGGTGQETQYF
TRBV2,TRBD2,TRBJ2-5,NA,TGTGCCAGCAGGACCGGGACTAGCGAATCCCCCCAGTACTTC,CASRTGTSESPQYF
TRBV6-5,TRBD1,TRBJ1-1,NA,TGTGCCAGCTCAAGGGGGCAGGGGGGTCGAGCTGAAGCTTTCTTT,CASSRGQGGRAEAFF
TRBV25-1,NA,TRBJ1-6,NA,TGTGCCAGCAGTGAATCGGACAGTTTGTTTTCACCCCTCCACTTT,CASSESDSLFSPLHF
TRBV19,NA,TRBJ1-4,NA,TGTGCCAGTAGTCATAATGAAAAACTGTTTTTT,CASSHNEKLFF
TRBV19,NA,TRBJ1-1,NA,TGTGCCAGTAGTACCCAGAACACTGAAGCTTTCTTT,CASSTQNTEAFF
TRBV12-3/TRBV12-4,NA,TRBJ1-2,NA,TGTGCCAGCAGTCCAGGGAAAGGTGGCTACACCTTC,CASSPGKGGYTF
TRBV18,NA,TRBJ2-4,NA,TGTGCCAGCTCACCCCAAATGACCAATACCAAAAACATTCAGTACTTC,CASSPQMTNTKNIQYF
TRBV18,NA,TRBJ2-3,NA,TGTGCCAGCTCACCGTTGAGGCTAGCAGGCACAGATACGCAGTATTTT,CASSPLRLAGTDTQYF
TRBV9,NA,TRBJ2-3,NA,TGTGCCAGCAGCCCAACTCGGGCCAGCCGCACAGATACGCAGTATTTT,CASSPTRASRTDTQYF
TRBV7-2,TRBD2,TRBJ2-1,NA,TGTGCCAGCAGCTTAGCGACGGGGGGCTCCTACAATGAGCAGTTCTTC,CASSLATGGSYNEQFF
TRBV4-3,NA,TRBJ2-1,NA,TGCGCCAGCAGCCAAGAGTACCAGGGTATGCATGAGCAGTTCTTC,CASSQEYQGMHEQFF
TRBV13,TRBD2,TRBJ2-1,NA,TGTGCCAGCAGAGCGAATAGCGGGAGCTCCTACAATGAGCAGTTCTTC,CASRANSGSSYNEQFF
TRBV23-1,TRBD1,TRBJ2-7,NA,TGCGCCAGCAGTCAACTTCCGGGACAGGGGAACGAGCAGTACTTC,CASSQLPGQGNEQYF
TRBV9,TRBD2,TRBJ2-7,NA,TGTGCCAGCAGCGTAGGGGGGACTAGCGGAACACTAGAGCAGTACTTC,CASSVGGTSGTLEQYF
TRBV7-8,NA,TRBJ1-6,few,TGTGCCAGCAGCACCGTCAGGGGTTTCGGGGATAATTCACCCCTCCACTTT,CASSTVRGFGDNSPLHF
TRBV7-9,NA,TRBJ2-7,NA,TGTGCCAGCAGCCCCTCGGGGGCGCACGAGCAGTACTTC,CASSPSGAHEQYF
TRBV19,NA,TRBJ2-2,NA,TGTGCCAGTAGTATTAACCGAAACACCGGGGAGCTGTTTTTT,CASSINRNTGELFF
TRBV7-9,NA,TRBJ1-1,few,TGTGCCAGCAGTCCGATCCCGGGTCTTGGGGACACTGAAGCTTTCTTT,CASSPIPGLGDTEAFF
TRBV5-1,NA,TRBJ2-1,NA,TGCGCCAGCAGCTTGGTGGCAGGGAGTGGTAATGAGCAGTTCTTC,CASSLVAGSGNEQFF
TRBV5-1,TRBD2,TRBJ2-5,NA,TGCGCCAGCAGCCTGGGGACTAGCGGGATTGAGACCCAGTACTTC,CASSLGTSGIETQYF
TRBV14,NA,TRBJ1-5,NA,TGTGCCAGCAGCCAAGACAGGGGTCAGCCCCAGCATTTT,CASSQDRGQPQHF
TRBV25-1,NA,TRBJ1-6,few,TGTGCCAGCACCTTAACCGGGGGGAATTCACCCCTCCACTTT,CASTLTGGNSPLHF
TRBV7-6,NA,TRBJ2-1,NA,TGTGCCAGCAGCTTAGCCTCTCTGGCCGGGGAAACCCGATACAATGAGCAGTTCTTC,CASSLASLAGETRYNEQFF
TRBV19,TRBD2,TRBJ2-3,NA,TGTGCCAGCAGGACTAGCGGCACAGATACGCAGTATTTT,CASRTSGTDTQYF
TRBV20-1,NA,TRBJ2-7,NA,TGCAGTGCTAGTTCCCAGTCAGGTAGCTCCTACGAGCAGTACTTC,CSASSQSGSSYEQYF
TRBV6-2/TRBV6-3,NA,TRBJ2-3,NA,TGTGCCAGCAGTTCACAGGGCAACGCGCAGTATTTT,CASSSQGNAQYF
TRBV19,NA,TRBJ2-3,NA,TGTGCCAGTAGTCCCCTGGGGCACACAGATACGCAGTATTTT,CASSPLGHTDTQYF
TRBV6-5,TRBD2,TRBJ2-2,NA,TGTGCCAGCAGGCCCGAGCGGGGGGTTTCTGGGGAGCTGTTTTTT,CASRPERGVSGELFF
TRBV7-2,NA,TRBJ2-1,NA,TGTGCCAGCAGCTTATTACCTCTCGTAGCGGTGGGCTACAATGAGCAGTTCTTC,CASSLLPLVAVGYNEQFF
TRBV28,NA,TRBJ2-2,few,TGTGCCAGCAGTTTGGGCCAGTACACCGGGGAGCTGTTTTTT,CASSLGQYTGELFF
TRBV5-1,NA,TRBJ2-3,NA,TGCGCCAGCAGCCCGAGGGGGGATCTCCTCACAGATACGCAGTATTTT,CASSPRGDLLTDTQYF
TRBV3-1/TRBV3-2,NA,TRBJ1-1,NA,TGTGCCAGCAGCCAATTTTGGGTCACTGAAGCTTTCTTT,CASSQFWVTEAFF
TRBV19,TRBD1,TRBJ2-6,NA,TGTGCCAGTAGTTTCTTACAGGGGGCTGGGGCCAACGTCCTGACTTTC,CASSFLQGAGANVLTF
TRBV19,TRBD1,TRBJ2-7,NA,TGTGCCAGTAGTAGCAAAGGGGACAGGGCCCACGAGCAGTACTTC,CASSSKGDRAHEQYF
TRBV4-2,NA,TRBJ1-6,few,TGTGCCAGCAGCCAAGATCGAATCGGAACGGGAGATAATTCACCCCTCCACTTT,CASSQDRIGTGDNSPLHF
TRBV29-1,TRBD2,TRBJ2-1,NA,TGCAGCGTTGAACCGAGACTAGCGGCGCATGAGCAGTTCTTC,CSVEPRLAAHEQFF